This T cell receptor (beta chain) is drawn from a study of neoadjuvant anti-PD-1 for oral cavity cancer. About the study: Patients without progression got a fourth dose around day 43. Study-level points and caveats: Post-treatment tumors with larger preexisting clones showed more shrinkage.

Points on this clone: As yet, its antigen is unknown.

Time point: after neoadjuvant nivolumab, at surgical resection. Profiling relied on immunoSEQ multiplex PCR, and the TCRdb table lists in-frame clones only, not all of them. The sample includes about 24,000 clones, about 27% of them seen just once. The germline V and J ends were trimmed by 5 bases and 7 bases, with 12 bases remaining between them. This CDR3 is 13 amino acids long. Per germline, CDR1 SGHTA and CDR2 FQGTGA. The sequence was obtained from a person aged 35-79 years with oral cavity squamous cell carcinoma. The rearrangement uses TRBV7-3 and TRBJ2-1; D unclear. The sequenced sample was tumor tissue, obtained after nivolumab (anti-PD-1) treatment. CDR3 bases: TGTGCCAGCAGCACCCGGGTCGGGAATGAGCAGTTCTTC. Protein product: CASSTRVGNEQFF. Drawing the rest from reference TRBV7-3 and TRBJ2-1, the complete variable domain is GAGVSQTPSNKVTEKGKYVELRCDPISGHTALYWYRQSLGQGPEFLIYFQGTGAADDSGLPNDRFFAVRPEGSVSTLKIQRTERGDSAVYLCASSTRVGNEQFFGPGTRLTVL.